Listed here are 16 T cell receptor beta chains from one sample, sequenced in a study of cytomegalovirus exposure and HLA in healthy donors. 60 Vbeta and 13 Jbeta primers were used in PCR. Profiled with immunoSEQ multiplex PCR; TCRdb holds only in-frame clones, not every one. The sample includes around 250,000 clones, roughly four fifths of them seen just once. Specimen: PBMCs. All receptors come from a woman aged 60-75 years in good health and CMV-seropositive.

This chain joins TRBV4-1 and TRBJ2-1; D is unclear. Trimming removed 0 bases at V and 5 bases at J, with 5 bases between. CDR1 MGHRA and CDR2 YSYEKL come from the germline V gene. CDR3 size: 13 residues. The CDR3 nucleotides are TGCGCCAGCAGCCAAGATCCAGACAATGAGCAGTTCTTC. This encodes CASSQDPDNEQFF.

The chain couples TRBV5-6 to TRBJ1-5, with 8 bases fitting TRBD1. There are 15 residues in the CDR3. Germline values: CDR1 SGHDT, CDR2 YYEEEE. J was trimmed by 4 bases and V by 2 bases; bases with no gene match: 5. CDR3 sequence (DNA): TGTGCCAGCAGCTTAGGCGGGACAGGTAATCAGCCCCAGCATTTT. Its protein is CASSLGGTGNQPQHF.

The V and J genes are TRBV4-1 and TRBJ1-5, with a tentative D call TRBD1 (6 bases). The germline V gene has CDR1 MGHRA and CDR2 YSYEKL. The CDR3 consists of 16 residues. Trimming cost V 3 bases and J 0 bases, with 12 bases left between them. CDR3 DNA sequence: TGCGCCAGCAGCCAGTTTGGACAGTTTAGCAATCAGCCCCAGCATTTT. Translated, it gives CASSQFGQFSNQPQHF.

The chain carries TRBV5-1 and TRBJ2-2; D perhaps matches TRBD2 (5 bases). Per the germline V gene, CDR1 is SGHRS and CDR2 is YFSETQ. The CDR3 is 15 amino acids. V lost 0 bases and J lost 0, with 6 bases in between. CDR3: CASSLDGANTGELFF. In nucleotides, the CDR3 is TGCGCCAGCAGCTTGGACGGGGCGAACACCGGGGAGCTGTTTTTT.

This clone was seen a few times. The V gene is TRBV27, the J gene TRBJ1-5; a possible D gene is TRBD1 (6 bases). Germline lookup yields CDR1 MNHEY and CDR2 SMNVEV (reference sequence). The CDR3 is 14 amino acids. Trimming removed 3 bases at V and 4 bases at J, with 10 bases between. In DNA, the CDR3 is TGTGCCAGCAGTTTCGGGCAGGGGAATCAGCCCCAGCATTTT. It yields the protein CASSFGQGNQPQHF.

The V gene is TRBV19, the J gene TRBJ1-5; D is uncertain. The CDR3 has 13 amino acids. Germline CDR1 is LNHDA and CDR2 is SQIVND (reference sequence). Trimming cost V 2 bases and J 5 bases, with 7 bases left between them. CDR3 DNA: TGTGCCAGTAGTATATCGGGATATCAGCCCCAGCATTTT. Protein: CASSISGYQPQHF. The entire variable domain, with the rest obtained from reference TRBV19 and TRBJ1-5, is as follows: DGGITQSPKYLFRKEGQNVTLSCEQNLNHDAMYWYRQDPGQGLRLIYYSQIVNDFQKGDIAEGYSVSREKKESFPLTVTSAQKNPTAFYLCASSISGYQPQHFGDGTRLSIL.

This chain uses TRBV5-6 with TRBJ1-1; D is undetermined. Trimming shortened V by 0 bases and J by 7 bases, and 13 bases separated the two germline ends. Germline V gene lookup returns CDR1 SGHDT and CDR2 YYEEEE. The CDR3 loop spans 14 amino acids. The CDR3 DNA sequence: TGTGCCAGCAGCTTGGTGGCAGGTCAGTTTGAAGCTTTCTTT. Translated: CASSLVAGQFEAFF.

This clone is a singleton in its sample. This chain uses TRBV5-6 with TRBJ1-5; TRBD1 might be the D (6 bases). The germline V gene encodes CDR1 SGHDT and CDR2 YYEEEE. Trimming shortened V by 4 bases and J by 5 bases, and 16 bases separated the two germline ends. The CDR3 is made up of 15 amino acids. CDR3 DNA sequence: TGTGCCAGCAGCGCGATTACAGGGCTTGATCAGCCCCAGCATTTT. It encodes CASSAITGLDQPQHF.

The chain combines TRBV11-2 with TRBJ1-2; D might be TRBD1 (6 bases). V lost 2 bases and J lost 4, with 17 bases in between. CDR1 SGHAT and CDR2 FQNNGV come from the germline V gene. This CDR3 is 16 amino acids long. Written as DNA, the CDR3 is TGTGCCAGCAGCTTAAAGCCGACAGGACTCACCTATGGCTACACCTTC. Translation gives CASSLKPTGLTYGYTF.

This sequence joins TRBV7-9 and TRBJ2-1; TRBD2 aligns across 7 bases. The CDR3 sequence is 16 residues long. The V gene end was trimmed by 0 bases and the J gene end by 5 bases; junction bases not matched to a gene: 7. Germline lookup yields CDR1 SEHNR and CDR2 FQNEAQ (reference sequence). In DNA form, the CDR3 reads TGTGCCAGCAGCTTAGCTTCGGGAGGACGCCACAATGAGCAGTTCTTC. Its protein product is CASSLASGGRHNEQFF.

This clone showed up just once. The chain employs TRBV6-6 and TRBJ1-2; a possible D gene is TRBD1 (6 bases). Germline CDR1 is MNHNY and CDR2 is SVGAGI (reference sequence). V was cut by 5 bases and J by 4 bases, with 11 bases left in between. The CDR3 spans 13 residues. The CDR3 loop is CASSMTGLYGYTF. CDR3 bases: TGTGCCAGCAGTATGACAGGACTCTATGGCTACACCTTC.

The chain combines TRBV9 with TRBJ2-2; possibly TRBD2 for D (5 bases). V was clipped by 4 bases and J by 6 bases, with 10 bases between them. Germline CDR1 is SGDLS and CDR2 is YYNGEE. This CDR3 has 13 amino acids. The CDR3 reads CASSPRGAGELFF. The DNA for the CDR3 is TGTGCCAGCAGCCCCCGGGGTGCCGGGGAGCTGTTTTTT.

The V and J genes are TRBV6-5 and TRBJ2-2; the D gene is possibly TRBD1 (5 bases). The germline V gene has CDR1 MNHEY and CDR2 SVGAGI. Trimming pared 3 bases from V and 7 bases from J, leaving 12 bases between. The CDR3 has 14 amino acids. The CDR3 loop reads CASSYAQGSGELFF. The DNA of the CDR3 is TGTGCCAGCAGTTATGCGCAGGGAAGCGGGGAGCTGTTTTTT.

V gene TRBV28 combines with J gene TRBJ2-7; 12 bases agree with TRBD2. The CDR3 sequence is 18 residues long. The germline CDR1 and CDR2 sequences are MDHEN and SYDVKM. The V segment lost 6 bases and the J segment 6 bases; nucleotides outside the gene matches: 18. In DNA, the CDR3 is TGTGCCAGCAGGTTGCCCGGTTCTCTAGCGGGAGGGGTTCTCGAGCAGTACTTC. It codes for CASRLPGSLAGGVLEQYF.

The chain combines TRBV30 with TRBJ2-2; 10 bases fit TRBD2. This CDR3 comprises 15 residues. Germline values: CDR1 GTSNPN, CDR2 SVGIG (reference sequence). The V and J ends lost 4 bases and 8 bases, in that order; junction bases with no gene match: 10. The CDR3 DNA reads TGTGCCTGGAAGGGTGATAGCGGGAGGATGGGGGAGCTGTTTTTT. Its translation: CAWKGDSGRMGELFF. Variable domain in full (rest from reference TRBV30 and TRBJ2-2): SQTIHQWPATLVQPVGSPLSLECTVEGTSNPNLYWYRQAAGRGLQLLFYSVGIGQISSEVPQNLSASRPQDRQFILSSKKLLLSDSGFYLCAWKGDSGRMGELFFGEGSRLTVL.

The gene calls are TRBV4-1 and TRBJ2-7; D unresolved. Germline lookup yields CDR1 MGHRA and CDR2 YSYEKL. CDR3 length: 15 amino acids. V was cut by 0 bases and J by 5 bases, with 14 bases left in between. The CDR3: CASSQEELPSHEQYF. The CDR3 region has the DNA TGCGCCAGCAGCCAAGAAGAACTCCCATCACACGAGCAGTACTTC.